The clone carrying this T cell receptor (beta chain) was observed at least ten times. The antigen is not known. CDR1 is MRHNA, CDR2 SNTAGT, per germline. The trim removed 6 bases at V and 7 bases at J, leaving 7 bases unmatched. The length of the CDR3 is 13 residues. The library protocol tagged individual cDNA molecules with unique molecular identifiers. TCRdb used MiXCR to reprocess the 5' RACE reads, holding one entry per CDR3 protein. The sample lists roughly 69,000 distinct CDR3 sequences; 9% to 10% were seen once. The data derive from a study of early T cells in non-severe SARS-CoV-2 infection. On the study more broadly: With bulk RNA from unsorted whole blood as input, sequencing yielded unpaired chains.

General observations from the study: A preference for anti-spike CD8 responses marked VDJdb matching, which missed private and CD4 specificities.

This sequence was found in an adult who was a healthcare worker with PCR-confirmed SARS-CoV-2 infection or an uninfected control (not recorded which). Sequenced material: whole blood, taken at baseline. The chain employs TRBV6-4 and TRBJ1-1, with 8 bases that match TRBD1. The CDR3 is CASSSETGDEAFF. The CDR3 DNA sequence: TGTGCCAGCAGCTCCGAGACAGGGGATGAAGCTTTCTTT.